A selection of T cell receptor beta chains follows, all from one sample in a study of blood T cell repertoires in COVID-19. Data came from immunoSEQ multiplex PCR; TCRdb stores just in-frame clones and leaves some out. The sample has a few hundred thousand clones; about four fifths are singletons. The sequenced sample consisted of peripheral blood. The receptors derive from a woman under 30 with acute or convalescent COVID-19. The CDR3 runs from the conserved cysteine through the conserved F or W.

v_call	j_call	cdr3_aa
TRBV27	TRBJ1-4	CASGAPGQLNEKLFF
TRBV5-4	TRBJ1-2	CASSPGGQGGGYTF
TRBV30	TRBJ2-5	CAWSEDRGGETQYF
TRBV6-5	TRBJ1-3	CASSLEAGLNTIYF
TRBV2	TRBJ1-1	CASSEELGEGGTEAFF
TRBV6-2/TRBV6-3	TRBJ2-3	CASSYSRANPLGTDTQYF
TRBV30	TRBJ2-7	CAWSVPDSYSYEQYF
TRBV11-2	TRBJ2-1	CASSLLAGEWNEQFF
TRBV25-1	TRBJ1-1	CASSAPPGGNTEAFF
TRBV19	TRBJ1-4	CASGRGVGNEKLFF
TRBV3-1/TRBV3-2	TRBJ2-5	CASSQAGTTRETQYF
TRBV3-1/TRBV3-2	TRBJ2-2	CASSSHGLAGELGTGELFF
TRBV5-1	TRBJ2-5	CASSLSGVQETQYF
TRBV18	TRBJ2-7	CASSPPTSGRASHEQYF
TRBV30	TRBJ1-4	CAWGALGGEKLFF
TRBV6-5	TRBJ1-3	CASSYPDRVTGNTIYF
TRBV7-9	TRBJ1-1	CASSLARQGVPMNTEAFF
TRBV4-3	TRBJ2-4	CASSQGGTGYIQYF
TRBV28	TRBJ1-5	CASSDPPGQGYQPQHF
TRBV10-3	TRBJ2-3	CAIRWDSTTDTQYF
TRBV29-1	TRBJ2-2	CSARGGATGELFF
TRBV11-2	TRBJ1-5	CASSLGQNSNQPQHF
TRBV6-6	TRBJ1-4	CASSPVRAANEKLFF
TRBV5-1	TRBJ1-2	CASSLGGQNYGYTF
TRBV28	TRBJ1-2	CASSPSSFYGYTF
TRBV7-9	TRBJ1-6	CASSLGGFHNSPLHF
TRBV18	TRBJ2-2	CASSPVGTSETGELFF
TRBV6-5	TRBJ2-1	CASTRSGSNEQFF
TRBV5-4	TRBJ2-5	CASSPQPQATQYF
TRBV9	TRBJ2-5	CASSERGGSETQYF